Sequencing of this T cell receptor beta chain was carried out in a study of blood T cell repertoires in COVID-19. As for the study in general: Material from acute and convalescent COVID-19 was sourced from the United States, Italy and Spain. PBMCs, B-cell-depleted T cells, or T cells were the source of the cDNA or gDNA that made up the material.

Trimming cost V 1 base and J 8 bases; bases outside gene matches: 9. The CDR3 is 15 amino acids. Germline lookup yields CDR1 LGHDT and CDR2 YNNKEL (reference sequence). TCRdb's copy holds only in-frame clones and misses some; the assay was immunoSEQ multiplex PCR. The repertoire holds more than 70,000 clones, approximately 82% seen once, with around a third in the top ten. The sequencing sample was made of peripheral blood. This sequence was found in a woman in her seventies with acute or convalescent COVID-19. This chain uses TRBV3-1 (or the pseudogene TRBV3-2) with TRBJ1-2, with 8 bases identical to TRBD1. CDR3 nucleotide sequence: TGTGCCAGCAGCCAAGCGGACAGGGACTCAAGCGGCTACACCTTC. Protein product: CASSQADRDSSGYTF.